This T cell receptor beta chain was obtained from a study of CD8+ T cells in alopecia areata. Study-wide background: Tofacitinib was taken orally by treated patients, and the dose was 5 to 10 mg twice daily. Using the percentage of affected scalp area, treated patients' severity was scored.

For this clone: What it binds is not known.

The treatment denotes: oral pan-JAK inhibitor, 5-10 mg twice daily. General study points: Clarity of TCR sharing across patients fell short of that in mice, possibly HLA-related. Normal scalp had lower clonality than lesional scalp, with alopecia totalis/universalis lesions showing this most strongly.

Sequencing relied on a cDNA template that was reverse transcribed from extracted RNA. The data were produced by immunoSEQ multiplex PCR, yet TCRdb's version contains in-frame clones alone and is incomplete. The sample has under 350,000 clones; 58% are singletons. The CDR3 loop spans 14 amino acids. V shed 3 bases and J 9 bases; nucleotides not matched to a gene: 5. Germline assignment: CDR1 SGHTA and CDR2 FQGNSA. The sequence derives from a human donor with alopecia areata. The J gene is TRBJ1-6, the V gene TRBV7-2; 7 bases line up with TRBD1. This sample comprised CD4+ T cells sorted from blood, obtained at week 24, from a patient treated with tofacitinib. The CDR3 loop is CASSLTGQGSPLHF. CDR3 DNA: TGTGCCAGCAGCTTGACAGGGCAGGGTTCACCCCTCCACTTT.